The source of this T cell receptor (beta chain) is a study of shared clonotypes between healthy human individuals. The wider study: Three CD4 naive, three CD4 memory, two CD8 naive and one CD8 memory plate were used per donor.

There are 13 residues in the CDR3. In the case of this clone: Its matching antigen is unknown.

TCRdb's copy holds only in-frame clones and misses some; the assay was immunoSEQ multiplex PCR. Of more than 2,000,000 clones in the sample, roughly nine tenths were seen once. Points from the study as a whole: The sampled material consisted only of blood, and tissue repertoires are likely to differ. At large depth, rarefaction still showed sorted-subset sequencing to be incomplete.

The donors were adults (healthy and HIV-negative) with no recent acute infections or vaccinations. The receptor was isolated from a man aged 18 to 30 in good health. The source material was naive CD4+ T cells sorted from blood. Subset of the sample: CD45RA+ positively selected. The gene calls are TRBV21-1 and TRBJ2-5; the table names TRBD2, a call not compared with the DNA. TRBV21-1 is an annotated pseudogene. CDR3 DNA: TGTGCCAGCAGCCGCGGGCTGAGAGAGACCCAGTACTTC. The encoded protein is CASSRGLRETQYF.